These 22 T cell receptor beta chains originate from one sample sequenced in a study of T cell responses to AZD1222 COVID-19 vaccine. The method was immunoSEQ multiplex PCR; TCRdb's version includes in-frame clones alone and lacks a portion of them. Here the sample spans around 160,000 clones, around 89% being singletons. The sample in question was peripheral blood, obtained on day 0 of AZD1222 vaccination. These receptor sequences come from an adult in good health.

This chain joins TRBV18 and TRBJ1-4; D uncertain. From germline, CDR1 is KGHSH and CDR2 LQKENI. The V end was cut by 2 bases, the J end by 8 bases, with 9 bases between. The CDR3 is 13 residues long. The CDR3 sequence is CASSPGLGEKLFF. The DNA of the CDR3 is TGTGCCAGCTCACCAGGGCTGGGGGAAAAACTGTTTTTT.

This clone turned up a few times. This chain links TRBV5-1 with TRBJ2-2, with D unresolved. In germline, CDR1 is SGHRS, CDR2 YFSETQ. This CDR3 contains 15 residues. Trimming shortened V by 5 bases and J by 0 bases, and 11 bases separated the two germline ends. The CDR3 loop reads CASRPALSNTGELFF. In nucleotides, the CDR3 is TGCGCCAGCAGGCCGGCGCTATCGAACACCGGGGAGCTGTTTTTT.

The gene calls are TRBV5-4 and TRBJ1-2; 7 nucleotides match TRBD1. V lost 4 bases to trimming and J lost 6 bases; unmatched junction nucleotides: 6. The CDR3 runs 13 residues. Germline CDR1 reads SGHNT; CDR2 reads YYREEE (reference sequence). The CDR3: CASSHPQGNGYTF. The CDR3, as DNA: TGTGCCAGCAGCCACCCACAGGGGAATGGCTACACCTTC.

Remarks on this clone: At one end the junction does not follow the germline gene, possibly because of a read error. The V gene is TRBV28, the J gene TRBJ1-1; 9 nucleotides agree with TRBD1. The CDR3 consists of 13 residues. Germline CDR1 MDHEN, CDR2 SYDVKM. The CDR3 protein is CASGPGQGGRRGF. The CDR3 DNA follows: TGTGCCAGCGGCCCGGGACAGGGAGGGCGCCGAGGTTTC. Using reference TRBV28 and TRBJ1-1 for the parts outside the CDR3, the full variable domain is DVKVTQSSRYLVKRTGEKVFLECVQDMDHENMFWYRQDPGLGLRLIYFSYDVKMKEKGDIPEGYSVSREKKERFSLILESASTNQTSMYLCASGPGQGGRRGFGQGTRLTVV.

This rearrangement joins TRBV7-9 to TRBJ1-2; no reliable D call. Trimming pared 5 bases from V and 3 bases from J, leaving 13 bases between. CDR3 length: 14 residues. Germline V gene sequence: CDR1 SEHNR, CDR2 FQNEAQ (reference sequence). The CDR3 DNA reads TGTGCCAGCAGCGCTGTCTTGGGCGACTATGGCTACACCTTC. Residues: CASSAVLGDYGYTF.

The V and J genes are TRBV9 and TRBJ2-2, with a weak D call TRBD1 (6 bases). V was pared by 0 bases and J by 2 bases, with 8 bases between. Germline V lookup: CDR1 SGDLS, CDR2 YYNGEE. This CDR3 spans 15 amino acids. In DNA, the CDR3 is TGTGCCAGCAGCGTAGGGACAGAAAACACCGGGGAGCTGTTTTTT. Translated: CASSVGTENTGELFF.

The chain couples TRBV24-1 to TRBJ1-4; D may be TRBD1 (5 bases). This CDR3 has 16 residues. V lost 5 bases to trimming and J lost 8 bases, with 20 bases between them. Per germline, CDR1 KGHDR and CDR2 SFDVKD. CDR3 protein: CATSAFDGGGAEKLFF. The CDR3 bases are TGTGCCACCAGTGCCTTCGACGGGGGAGGTGCAGAAAAACTGTTTTTT.

The chain has TRBV6-6 and TRBJ1-2, with 9 bases aligning to TRBD1. Unmatched junction bases numbered 9, after V lost 6 bases and J lost 7 bases. Germline assignment: CDR1 MNHNY and CDR2 SVGAGI (reference sequence). The CDR3 extends over 14 amino acids. Here the CDR3 DNA reads TGTGCCAGCAGCCCACAGGGGGCAGGAGTTGGCTACACCTTC. Its translation: CASSPQGAGVGYTF.

This clone was picked up one time. This sequence joins TRBV14 and TRBJ1-6; D might be TRBD1 (5 bases). From germline, CDR1 is SGHDN and CDR2 FVKESK. The CDR3 consists of 14 residues. With 4 bases removed from V and 7 bases from J, the gap between germline ends came to 11 bases. DNA for the CDR3: TGTGCCAGCAGCCGGGACTTCGCAAATTCACCCCTCCACTTT. Its translation is CASSRDFANSPLHF.

The rearrangement links TRBV5-4 to TRBJ2-1, with 7 nucleotides matching TRBD2. In germline, CDR1 is SGHNT, CDR2 YYREEE (reference sequence). This CDR3 comprises 13 residues. Trimming removed 4 bases from V and 4 bases from J; junction bases left unmatched: 2. The CDR3 here is CASSPGGYNEQFF. DNA for the CDR3: TGTGCCAGCAGCCCGGGGGGTTACAATGAGCAGTTCTTC.

V and J are TRBV19 and TRBJ2-1; D might be TRBD1 (5 bases). V dropped 7 bases and J dropped 0 bases, with 10 bases sitting between them. From germline, CDR1 is LNHDA and CDR2 SQIVND (reference sequence). This CDR3 spans 14 amino acids. CDR3 DNA sequence: TGTGCCAGTAATGGCAGGGCCTCCTACAATGAGCAGTTCTTC. This codes for CASNGRASYNEQFF.

The genes are TRBV5-1 and TRBJ2-3, with D perhaps TRBD2 (8 bases). There are 17 residues in the CDR3. CDR1 and CDR2 (germline): SGHRS, YFSETQ. Trimming stripped 1 base from V and 0 bases from J, with 15 bases between. CDR3 bases: TGCGCCAGCAGCTTGTCGCGGGGGGACAGAAGCACAGATACGCAGTATTTT. It specifies CASSLSRGDRSTDTQYF.

The V and J genes are TRBV1 and TRBJ1-2; the table names TRBD1, a call not compared with the DNA. TRBV1 is given as a pseudogene. The CDR3 has 13 residues. The CDR3: CTSLLDRIHGYTF. The CDR3 DNA reads TGCACCAGTCTTCTGGACAGGATCCATGGCTACACCTTC.

In DNA form, the CDR3 reads TGTGCCAGCAGCGCGACTAGTTTCAATGAGCAGTTCTTC. As protein: CASSATSFNEQFF. V is TRBV5-5 and J is TRBJ2-1; D possibly corresponds to TRBD2 (6 bases). The CDR3 totals 13 residues. The germline gives CDR1 SGHKS, CDR2 YYEKEE (reference sequence). V was shortened by 4 bases and J by 6 bases, with 11 bases between the two germline ends. The variable domain in full, with the rest retrieved from reference TRBV5-5 and TRBJ2-1, is DAGVTQSPTHLIKTRGQQVTLRCSPISGHKSVSWYQQVLGQGPQFIFQYYEKEERGRGNFPDRFSARQFPNYSSELNVNALLLGDSALYLCASSATSFNEQFFGPGTRLTVL.

V gene TRBV30 combines with J gene TRBJ1-3, with D perhaps TRBD1 (5 bases). Germline V gene sequence: CDR1 GTSNPN, CDR2 SVGIG (reference sequence). The CDR3 loop spans 14 amino acids. Trimming shortened V by 3 bases and J by 4 bases, and 13 bases separated the two germline ends. The CDR3 DNA is TGTGCCTGGAGGCTCGGGACCGCCGGAAACACCATATATTTT. It translates to CAWRLGTAGNTIYF.

The chain employs TRBV5-1 and TRBJ1-4, with TRBD1 matching 7 bases. The J segment lost 4 bases and the V segment lost 4 bases, leaving 7 bases of the junction unmatched. The germline V gene has CDR1 SGHRS and CDR2 YFSETQ. The CDR3 length is 15 residues. In DNA, the CDR3 is TGCGCCAGCAGCGGGGCCGGGACAGATAATGAAAAACTGTTTTTT. Translating gives CASSGAGTDNEKLFF.

The chain recombines TRBV2 with TRBJ1-2; D uncertain. CDR1 SNHLY and CDR2 FYNNEI come from the germline V gene. Trimming took off 6 bases at V and 1 base at J, with 3 bases between the two ends. The CDR3 loop spans 11 amino acids. The CDR3 loop reads CASSLNYGYTF. In DNA form, the CDR3 reads TGTGCCAGCAGCCTTAACTATGGCTACACCTTC.

On this clone: Different DNA sequences within this sample yield the same CDR3. This sequence joins TRBV2 and TRBJ2-3; unclear D gene. V shed 5 bases and J shed 0 bases, with 3 bases lying between them. Germline values: CDR1 SNHLY, CDR2 FYNNEI. The CDR3 runs to 12 residues. CDR3 amino acids: CASSPSTDTQYF. CDR3 in DNA: TGTGCCAGCAGTCCCAGCACAGATACGCAGTATTTT.

The chain couples TRBV27 to TRBJ2-3; 8 bases are a match to TRBD2. V trimming: 6 bases; J trimming: 6 bases; junction bases outside the gene matches: 8. CDR3 size: 14 residues. The germline V gene has CDR1 MNHEY and CDR2 SMNVEV (reference sequence). For the CDR3, the DNA is TGTGCCAGCAGCCGGGAGGGCCCAGGGGATACGCAGTATTTT. It yields the protein CASSREGPGDTQYF.

This clone was seen once. The V call is TRBV3-1 (or the pseudogene TRBV3-2), the J call TRBJ1-2; D is perhaps TRBD1 (5 bases). The germline V gene has CDR1 LGHDT and CDR2 YNNKEL (reference sequence). V lost 4 bases and J lost 5, with 20 bases in between. The CDR3 covers 16 residues. DNA of the CDR3: TGTGCCAGCAGCCTCGGACGGCAGGGTCTGGATTATGGCTACACCTTC. Encoded protein: CASSLGRQGLDYGYTF.

The V call is TRBV12-3 or TRBV12-4, the J call TRBJ1-1; D ambiguous. The V and J ends lost 7 bases and 8 bases respectively, with 17 bases between them. This CDR3 region has 13 residues. The CDR3 bases are TGTGCCAGCAAGCGAGCCTCGGGAGACGAAGCTTTCTTT. Its protein product is CASKRASGDEAFF.

This clone came up once. This chain links TRBV28 with TRBJ1-3; the D gene is possibly TRBD1 (5 bases). The CDR3 consists of 14 residues. V dropped 8 bases and J dropped 0 bases, with 11 bases sitting between them. CDR1 is MDHEN, CDR2 SYDVKM, per germline. The CDR3 DNA reads TGTGCCAGCCTTGGGGGGGGCTCTGGAAACACCATATATTTT. Amino acid sequence: CASLGGGSGNTIYF.